The rows below give T cell receptor beta chains drawn from one sample of a study of blood T cell repertoires in COVID-19. Method: immunoSEQ multiplex PCR; TCRdb's copy keeps in-frame clones and lacks some. The repertoire holds 110,000 to 150,000 clones, with around 87% as singletons. Material: PBMCs or T cells enriched from blood (not recorded which). All receptors derive from a man in his sixties who had recovered from COVID-19. CDR3s include the opening cysteine and the closing phenylalanine or tryptophan. A D gene is named only where the DNA matches it firmly. A clone size is listed for some rows: how often the clone was seen (once, few, many), or a class if it is expanded.

j_call,v_call,d_call,clone_size,cdr3_aa,cdr3_nt
TRBJ1-4,TRBV27,TRBD1,NA,CASSSQGIYEKLFF,TGTGCCAGCAGTTCACAGGGGATTTATGAAAAACTGTTTTTT
TRBJ2-2,TRBV5-4,NA,NA,CASSANDRFYTGELFF,TGTGCCAGCAGTGCGAACGACAGGTTCTACACCGGGGAGCTGTTTTTT
TRBJ1-1,TRBV5-1,NA,once,CASSSEGNTEAFF,TGCGCCAGCAGCTCGGAGGGGAACACTGAAGCTTTCTTT
TRBJ2-1,TRBV5-4,TRBD2,NA,CASSPTATRTSNNEQFF,TGTGCCAGCAGCCCCACGGCCACAAGGACTAGCAACAATGAGCAGTTCTTC
TRBJ1-5,TRBV19,NA,NA,CARKDRRIQPQHF,TGTGCCAGAAAGGACAGAAGAATACAGCCCCAGCATTTT
TRBJ1-5,TRBV2,NA,NA,CASSEKRQGRHQPQHF,TGTGCCAGCAGTGAGAAGAGGCAGGGAAGGCATCAGCCCCAGCATTTT
TRBJ2-3,TRBV7-9,NA,once,CASETSTDTQYF,TGTGCCAGCGAGACTAGCACAGATACGCAGTATTTT
TRBJ1-6,TRBV7-3,NA,once,CASSPQAGSPLHF,TGTGCCAGCAGCCCCCAGGCGGGTTCACCCCTCCACTTT
TRBJ2-3,TRBV9,NA,once,CASSVAGGREDTQYF,TGTGCCAGCAGCGTAGCTGGCGGCCGTGAGGATACGCAGTATTTT
TRBJ2-2,TRBV9,NA,NA,CASSVAGTNTGELFF,TGTGCCAGCAGCGTCGCCGGGACAAACACCGGGGAGCTGTTTTTT
TRBJ2-1,TRBV25-1,TRBD2,NA,CASSGLAGVGNEQFF,TGTGCCAGCAGTGGACTAGCGGGAGTGGGAAATGAGCAGTTCTTC